Below are 15 T cell receptor beta chains sequenced from a single sample in a study of T cell responses to AZD1222 COVID-19 vaccine. The protocol was immunoSEQ multiplex PCR, while the TCRdb copy is restricted to in-frame clones and leaves out a portion. Of 110,000 to 150,000 clones in the sample, about 90% were seen once. Sequences were derived from peripheral blood, sampled on day 0 of AZD1222 vaccination. The origin of the receptors is an adult in good health.

This clone was observed once. This chain joins TRBV7-2 and TRBJ1-3; D is uncertain. Trimming took 5 bases from V and 8 from J, leaving 13 bases between them. Germline CDR1 reads SGHTA; CDR2 reads FQGNSA. This CDR3 is 13 amino acids long. CDR3 nucleotide sequence: TGTGCCAGCAGCGGAGTTGAAGGATACACCATATATTTT. Translating gives CASSGVEGYTIYF.

V gene TRBV7-8 combines with J gene TRBJ2-4; D is possibly TRBD2 (6 bases). Looked up from germline, CDR1 is SGHVS and CDR2 is FQNEAQ. The V gene lost 6 bases and the J gene lost 4 bases, with 22 bases spanning the gap. The CDR3 totals 17 residues. The CDR3 region is CASSSGGLAEGKNIQYF. Written as DNA, the CDR3 is TGTGCCAGCAGTTCAGGAGGGCTAGCCGAAGGAAAAAACATTCAGTACTTC.

This chain joins TRBV28 and TRBJ1-1; D unclear. There are 11 residues in the CDR3. CDR1 MDHEN and CDR2 SYDVKM come from the germline V gene. V lost 3 bases and J lost 8, with 7 bases in between. The chain's CDR3 is CASSFVTEAFF. CDR3 nucleotides: TGTGCCAGCAGTTTTGTGACAGAAGCTTTCTTT.

This chain uses TRBV6-5 with TRBJ1-5; D may be TRBD1 (6 bases). CDR1 and CDR2 from the germline V gene are MNHEY and SVGAGI. Trimming cost V 5 bases and J 4 bases, with 12 bases left between them. The CDR3 extends over 14 amino acids. This CDR3 reads CASSRTVYNQPQHF. In nucleotides, the CDR3 is TGTGCCAGCAGTCGGACAGTTTATAATCAGCCCCAGCATTTT.

The chain joins TRBV7-9 to TRBJ1-1, with D perhaps matching TRBD1 (5 bases). Germline CDR1 reads SEHNR; CDR2 reads FQNEAQ (reference sequence). The CDR3 totals 12 residues. Trimming cost V 7 bases and J 5 bases, with 11 bases left between them. The CDR3 DNA is TGTGCCAGCACTCGGGACGGGACTGAAGCTTTCTTT. It translates to CASTRDGTEAFF.

The chain couples TRBV21-1 to TRBJ2-7; the D call of TRBD2 is as the table states it, not checked on the DNA. TRBV21-1 is annotated as a pseudogene. CDR3 length: 15 residues. CDR3 residues: CASSKGASLIGEQYF. CDR3 nucleotides: TGTGCCAGCAGCAAAGGGGCTAGCTTAATCGGTGAGCAGTACTTC.

The rearrangement joins TRBV28 to TRBJ2-7; unclear D gene. This CDR3 has 12 amino acids. In germline, CDR1 is MDHEN, CDR2 SYDVKM. V gave up 8 bases and J gave up 7 bases, with 15 bases separating them. The CDR3 sequence is CASGLPVGEQYF. CDR3 bases: TGTGCCAGCGGCCTCCCCGTGGGGGAGCAGTACTTC.

This rearrangement joins TRBV5-1 to TRBJ2-1, with D possibly matching TRBD2 (6 bases). Per the germline V gene, CDR1 is SGHRS and CDR2 is YFSETQ. V gave up 0 bases and J gave up 4 bases, with 11 bases separating them. The CDR3 contains 15 residues. DNA of the CDR3: TGCGCCAGCAGCTTGGTGGCTAGCGAGTACAATGAGCAGTTCTTC. Its protein is CASSLVASEYNEQFF.

The chain has TRBV6-5 and TRBJ1-2; 7 bases align to TRBD1. CDR3 length equals 14 residues. The germline V gene has CDR1 MNHEY and CDR2 SVGAGI. The V and J ends lost 6 bases and 4 bases, in that order; junction bases with no gene match: 8. Here the CDR3 reads CASSPGGQLYGYTF. The CDR3 nucleotides are TGTGCCAGCAGCCCAGGGGGACAGCTCTATGGCTACACCTTC.

The chain couples TRBV27 to TRBJ2-3; TRBD1 aligns across 8 bases. Germline CDR1 and CDR2: MNHEY and SMNVEV (reference sequence). Trimming removed 2 bases from V and 2 bases from J; junction bases left unmatched: 3. The CDR3 runs to 15 residues. CDR3 sequence: CASSLRTGNTDTQYF. The DNA of the CDR3 is TGTGCCAGCAGTTTAAGGACAGGGAACACAGATACGCAGTATTTT.

The V gene is TRBV14, the J gene TRBJ1-1; D unresolved. The CDR3 runs to 11 residues. The V gene lost 0 bases and the J gene lost 6 bases, with 2 bases spanning the gap. The germline CDR1 and CDR2 sequences are SGHDN and FVKESK. CDR3 in DNA: TGTGCCAGCAGCCAAGAATCTGAAGCTTTCTTT. Its translation: CASSQESEAFF.

The V call is TRBV6-5, the J call TRBJ2-7; perhaps TRBD1 as D (6 bases). The V gene lost 6 bases and the J gene lost 7 bases, with 22 bases spanning the gap. There are 15 residues in the CDR3. Germline loops: CDR1 MNHEY, CDR2 SVGAGI. Here the CDR3 DNA reads TGTGCCAGCAGGAGAACAGGGTATTCAACGGGGGAGCAGTACTTC. It specifies CASRRTGYSTGEQYF.

V gene TRBV27 combines with J gene TRBJ1-4; D is possibly TRBD1 (5 bases). The germline V gene encodes CDR1 MNHEY and CDR2 SMNVEV (reference sequence). The germline V and J ends were trimmed by 8 bases and 7 bases, with 17 bases remaining between them. The CDR3 extends over 14 amino acids. The CDR3 loop reads CASSGDPRGEKLFF. CDR3 bases: TGTGCCAGCTCTGGGGATCCAAGGGGTGAAAAACTGTTTTTT.

The rearrangement joins TRBV6-5 to TRBJ2-7, with TRBD2 identical over 8 bases. With 0 bases clipped from V and 5 bases from J, the junction kept 6 bases outside the gene matches. There are 15 residues in the CDR3. CDR1 is MNHEY and CDR2 is SVGAGI in the germline V gene. CDR3 protein: CASSYSAGALDEQYF. CDR3 nucleotides: TGTGCCAGCAGTTACTCAGCGGGAGCACTGGACGAGCAGTACTTC.

The chain uses TRBV19 and TRBJ1-2; the D gene is possibly TRBD1 (5 bases). V was trimmed by 7 bases and J by 1 base, leaving 16 bases between them. This CDR3 has 15 amino acids. Looked up from germline, CDR1 is LNHDA and CDR2 is SQIVND (reference sequence). The CDR3 bases are TGTGCCAGTACTACGATTGGGACCTTTAACTATGGCTACACCTTC. Its translation is CASTTIGTFNYGYTF.